This TCR beta chain was found in a study of CD8 T cells in ankylosing spondylitis. Study-wide results and caveats: Disease-associated clones were reportedly significantly overrepresented in matched ankylosing spondylitis synovial fluid.

CDR1 is SEHNR and CDR2 is FQNEAQ in the germline V gene (reference sequence). V lost 7 bases and J lost 0, with 9 bases in between. The CDR3 covers 13 residues. Making use of molecular barcodes, quantitative 5'-RACE generated TCR beta libraries. Using its own MiXCR run on the 5' RACE reads, TCRdb lists one record per CDR3 protein. The sample records some 270,000 distinct CDR3 sequences, roughly 32% being singletons. Notes on this clonotype: Antigen unknown.

The source is a male donor with ankylosing spondylitis or in good health (not recorded which). The V gene is TRBV7-9, the J gene TRBJ1-1; D unresolved. Sequenced: blood, either unsorted or a sorted T cell fraction (not recorded which). CDR3 sequence reads: CASTEGLNTEAFF. The DNA of the CDR3 is TGTGCCAGCACAGAGGGCCTGAACACTGAAGCTTTCTTT.